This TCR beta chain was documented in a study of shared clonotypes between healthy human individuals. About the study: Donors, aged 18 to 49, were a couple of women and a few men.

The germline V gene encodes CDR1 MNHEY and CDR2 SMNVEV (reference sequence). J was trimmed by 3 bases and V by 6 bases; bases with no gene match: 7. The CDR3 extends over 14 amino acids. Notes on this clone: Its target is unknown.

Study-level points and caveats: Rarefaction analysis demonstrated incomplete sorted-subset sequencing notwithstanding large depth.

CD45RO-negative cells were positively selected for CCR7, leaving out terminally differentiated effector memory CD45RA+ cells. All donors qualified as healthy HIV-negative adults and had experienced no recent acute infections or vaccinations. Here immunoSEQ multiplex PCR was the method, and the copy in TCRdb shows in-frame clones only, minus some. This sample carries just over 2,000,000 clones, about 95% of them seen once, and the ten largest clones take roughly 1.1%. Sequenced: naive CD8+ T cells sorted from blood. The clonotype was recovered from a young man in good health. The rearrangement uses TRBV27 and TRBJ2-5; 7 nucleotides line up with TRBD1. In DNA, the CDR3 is TGTGCCAGCAGGCGGGCAGGGGGAGAAGAGACCCAGTACTTC. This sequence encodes CASRRAGGEETQYF.